This TCR beta chain stems from a study of shared clonotypes between healthy human individuals. The CDR3 length is 15 residues. As defined, naive CD8 cells were CD45RO-negative and positively selected for CCR7, with terminally differentiated effector memory CD45RA+ cells excluded. The data were produced by immunoSEQ multiplex PCR, yet TCRdb's version contains in-frame clones alone and is incomplete. Among 1.5 million to 2.5 million clones, about 95% were seen once, and the ten largest hold approximately 1%. The chain uses TRBV21-1 and TRBJ2-7; TRBD2, the D gene given by the table, was not confirmed from the DNA. TRBV21-1 is marked as a pseudogene. The specimen sequenced was naive CD8+ T cells sorted from blood. This sequence originates from a man between 18 and 29 years old in good health. CDR3 sequence: CAPKGGVRLALEQYF. In DNA, the CDR3 is TGTGCCCCCAAGGGGGGGGTTAGACTAGCCCTCGAGCAGTACTTC.